These T cell receptor beta chains were read from a single sample in a study of graft-versus-host responses after intestinal transplantation. The data were produced by immunoSEQ multiplex PCR, yet TCRdb's version contains in-frame clones alone and is incomplete. The table has 85,000 to 100,000 clones, more than 85% seen once. Antigens for these TCRs are unknown. The sequenced sample was unstimulated CD4+ T cells sorted from spleen or lymph node cells, obtained before transplant. These receptors were taken from a human donor who was the organ donor for an intestinal transplant. Each CDR3 is given with its conserved first and last residue. A D gene is named only where the DNA matches it firmly. Expanded clones are given a class, and other clones once, few, many or no size at all.

v_gene: TRBV7-7; j_gene: TRBJ2-5; d_gene: TRBD1; abundance: .; CDR3aa: CASSLGGFAETQYF; CDR3nt: TGTGCTAGCAGCTTAGGGGGCTTTGCGGAGACCCAGTACTTC
v_gene: TRBV28; j_gene: TRBJ1-2; d_gene: TRBD1; abundance: .; CDR3aa: CASSLQGAGYYGYTF; CDR3nt: TGTGCCAGCAGTTTACAGGGGGCGGGTTACTATGGCTACACCTTC
v_gene: TRBV30; j_gene: TRBJ1-4; d_gene: TRBD1; abundance: .; CDR3aa: CAWSPWDRQYEKLFF; CDR3nt: TGTGCCTGGAGTCCCTGGGACAGGCAGTATGAAAAACTGTTTTTT
v_gene: TRBV28; j_gene: TRBJ1-1; d_gene: .; abundance: .; CDR3aa: CASSLQMNTEAFF; CDR3nt: TGTGCCAGCAGTTTACAGATGAACACTGAAGCTTTCTTT
v_gene: TRBV6-5; j_gene: TRBJ2-7; d_gene: TRBD2; abundance: medium-sized; CDR3aa: CASSRLAGAYEQYF; CDR3nt: TGTGCCAGCAGTCGACTAGCGGGTGCCTACGAGCAGTACTTC
v_gene: TRBV6-6; j_gene: TRBJ1-5; d_gene: .; abundance: .; CDR3aa: CASSYGQRDQPQHF; CDR3nt: TGTGCCAGCAGTTATGGGCAGAGGGATCAGCCCCAGCATTTT
v_gene: TRBV5-1; j_gene: TRBJ2-3; d_gene: .; abundance: .; CDR3aa: CASSLEQEADTQYF; CDR3nt: TGCGCCAGCAGCTTGGAGCAGGAGGCAGATACGCAGTATTTT
v_gene: TRBV6-5; j_gene: TRBJ2-6; d_gene: .; abundance: .; CDR3aa: CASSYGGSGANVLTF; CDR3nt: TGTGCCAGCAGTTACGGGGGGTCTGGGGCCAACGTCCTGACTTTC
v_gene: TRBV9; j_gene: TRBJ1-1; d_gene: TRBD1; abundance: once; CDR3aa: CASSEGTASARTLLF; CDR3nt: TGTGCCAGCAGCGAGGGGACAGCCTCCGCCCGAACCCTTTTATTT
v_gene: TRBV28; j_gene: TRBJ1-1; d_gene: TRBD1; abundance: .; CDR3aa: CASSPRTGDTEAFF; CDR3nt: TGTGCCAGCAGTCCCCGGACAGGGGACACTGAAGCTTTCTTT
v_gene: TRBV6-6; j_gene: TRBJ1-5; d_gene: .; abundance: .; CDR3aa: CATGRVTNQPQHF; CDR3nt: TGTGCCACAGGGAGGGTTACCAATCAGCCCCAGCATTTT
v_gene: TRBV28; j_gene: TRBJ1-1; d_gene: .; abundance: .; CDR3aa: CASSLIVTAAFF; CDR3nt: TGTGCCAGCAGTTTAATTGTTACAGCAGCTTTCTTT
v_gene: TRBV2; j_gene: TRBJ1-1; d_gene: .; abundance: few; CDR3aa: CASSVLQSTEAFF; CDR3nt: TGTGCCAGCAGTGTGCTACAGAGCACTGAAGCTTTCTTT
v_gene: TRBV7-8; j_gene: TRBJ2-7; d_gene: .; abundance: .; CDR3aa: CASSLLGPVGYEQYF; CDR3nt: TGTGCCAGCAGCTTACTTGGGCCGGTGGGCTACGAGCAGTACTTC
v_gene: TRBV25-1; j_gene: TRBJ1-1; d_gene: TRBD1; abundance: few; CDR3aa: CASSGQGRTEAFF; CDR3nt: TGTGCCAGCAGTGGACAGGGACGAACTGAAGCTTTCTTT
v_gene: TRBV10-3; j_gene: TRBJ2-1; d_gene: TRBD2; abundance: .; CDR3aa: CAIGLAGGRNEQFF; CDR3nt: TGTGCCATCGGGTTGGCGGGAGGTCGCAATGAGCAGTTCTTC
v_gene: TRBV10-3; j_gene: TRBJ2-3; d_gene: .; abundance: once; CDR3aa: CAISGTNTDTQYF; CDR3nt: TGTGCCATCAGTGGGACTAACACAGATACGCAGTATTTT
v_gene: TRBV10-3; j_gene: TRBJ2-3; d_gene: .; abundance: .; CDR3aa: CAISPLGGLRDGADTQYF; CDR3nt: TGTGCCATCAGTCCCCTCGGGGGACTTCGGGATGGCGCAGATACGCAGTATTTT
v_gene: TRBV7-3; j_gene: TRBJ2-1; d_gene: TRBD2; abundance: .; CDR3aa: CASSSSGLYNEQFF; CDR3nt: TGTGCCAGCAGCTCTAGCGGCCTTTACAATGAGCAGTTCTTC
v_gene: TRBV13; j_gene: TRBJ1-2; d_gene: TRBD1; abundance: .; CDR3aa: CASSLGDRVYGYTF; CDR3nt: TGTGCCAGCAGCTTAGGGGACAGGGTCTATGGCTACACCTTC
v_gene: TRBV6-1; j_gene: TRBJ2-7; d_gene: TRBD1; abundance: .; CDR3aa: CASSGVTGDEQYF; CDR3nt: TGTGCCAGCAGTGGGGTGACAGGGGACGAGCAGTACTTC
v_gene: TRBV19; j_gene: TRBJ2-2; d_gene: TRBD1; abundance: .; CDR3aa: CASSVDRAGELFF; CDR3nt: TGTGCCAGTAGTGTAGACAGGGCCGGGGAGCTGTTTTTT
v_gene: TRBV11-2; j_gene: TRBJ1-1; d_gene: .; abundance: .; CDR3aa: CASSLARGDMNTEAFF; CDR3nt: TGTGCCAGCAGCCTCGCTCGGGGAGACATGAACACTGAAGCTTTCTTT
v_gene: TRBV2; j_gene: TRBJ1-1; d_gene: .; abundance: .; CDR3aa: CASKRAGWKGTEAFF; CDR3nt: TGTGCCAGCAAACGAGCAGGGTGGAAAGGGACTGAAGCTTTCTTT
v_gene: TRBV5-6; j_gene: TRBJ2-5; d_gene: .; abundance: .; CDR3aa: CASSIRVGSKETQYF; CDR3nt: TGTGCCAGCAGCATCAGGGTGGGGTCAAAAGAGACCCAGTACTTC
v_gene: TRBV10-3; j_gene: TRBJ2-1; d_gene: TRBD2; abundance: .; CDR3aa: CAISVASGKNEQFF; CDR3nt: TGTGCCATCAGTGTAGCTAGCGGAAAGAATGAGCAGTTCTTC
v_gene: TRBV9; j_gene: TRBJ2-1; d_gene: TRBD2; abundance: .; CDR3aa: CASSPTSGKLPYNEQFF; CDR3nt: TGTGCCAGCAGCCCGACTAGCGGGAAATTGCCCTACAATGAGCAGTTCTTC
v_gene: TRBV28; j_gene: TRBJ1-5; d_gene: .; abundance: few; CDR3aa: CASSLQGYQPQHF; CDR3nt: TGTGCCAGCAGTTTACAGGGGTATCAGCCCCAGCATTTT
v_gene: TRBV7-9; j_gene: TRBJ2-4; d_gene: .; abundance: .; CDR3aa: CASSPTGHLAKNIQYF; CDR3nt: TGTGCCAGCAGCCCGACCGGACACCTAGCCAAAAACATTCAGTACTTC
v_gene: TRBV18; j_gene: TRBJ2-7; d_gene: TRBD2; abundance: .; CDR3aa: CASSPLSGGAYEQYF; CDR3nt: TGTGCCAGCTCACCACTTAGCGGGGGGGCCTACGAGCAGTACTTC
v_gene: TRBV2; j_gene: TRBJ1-2; d_gene: .; abundance: .; CDR3aa: CASSEEADYGYTF; CDR3nt: TGTGCCAGCAGTGAAGAGGCGGACTATGGCTACACCTTC
v_gene: TRBV18; j_gene: TRBJ1-1; d_gene: TRBD1; abundance: .; CDR3aa: CASSPRDSRTEAFF; CDR3nt: TGTGCCAGCTCACCACGGGACAGTCGCACTGAAGCTTTCTTT
v_gene: TRBV28; j_gene: TRBJ1-1; d_gene: .; abundance: .; CDR3aa: CASSLIGYWTNTAGTEAFF; CDR3nt: TGTGCCAGCAGTTTAATTGGGTACTGGACTAACACGGCGGGCACTGAAGCTTTCTTT
v_gene: TRBV2; j_gene: TRBJ1-5; d_gene: .; abundance: few; CDR3aa: CASSEGRGGAPGNQPQHF; CDR3nt: TGTGCCAGCAGTGAAGGGCGTGGGGGGGCGCCAGGCAATCAGCCCCAGCATTTT
v_gene: TRBV6-1; j_gene: TRBJ1-3; d_gene: TRBD1; abundance: .; CDR3aa: CASSEVDRARGNTIYF; CDR3nt: TGTGCCAGCAGTGAAGTAGACAGGGCCAGGGGAAACACCATATATTTT
v_gene: TRBV2; j_gene: TRBJ1-1; d_gene: TRBD1; abundance: .; CDR3aa: CASSNRGQNTEAFF; CDR3nt: TGTGCCAGCAGTAACAGGGGTCAGAACACTGAAGCTTTCTTT